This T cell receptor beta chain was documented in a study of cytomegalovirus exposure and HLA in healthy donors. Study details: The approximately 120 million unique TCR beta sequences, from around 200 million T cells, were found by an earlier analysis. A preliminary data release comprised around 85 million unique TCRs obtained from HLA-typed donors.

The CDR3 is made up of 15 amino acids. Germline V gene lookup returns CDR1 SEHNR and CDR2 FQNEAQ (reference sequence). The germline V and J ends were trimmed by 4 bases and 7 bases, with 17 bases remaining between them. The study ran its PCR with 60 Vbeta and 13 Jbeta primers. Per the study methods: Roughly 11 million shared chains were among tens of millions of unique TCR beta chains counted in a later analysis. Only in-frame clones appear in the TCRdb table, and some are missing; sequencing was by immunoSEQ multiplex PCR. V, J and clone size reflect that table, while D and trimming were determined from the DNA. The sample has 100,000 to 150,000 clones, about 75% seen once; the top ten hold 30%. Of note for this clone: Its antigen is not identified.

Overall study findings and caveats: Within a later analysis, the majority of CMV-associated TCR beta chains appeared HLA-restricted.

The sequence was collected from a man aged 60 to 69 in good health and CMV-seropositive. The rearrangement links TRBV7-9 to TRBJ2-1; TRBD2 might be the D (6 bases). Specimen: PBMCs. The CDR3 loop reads CASSSIWGSGNEQFF. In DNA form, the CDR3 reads TGTGCCAGCAGCTCGATTTGGGGTAGCGGTAATGAGCAGTTCTTC.